This TCR beta chain was sequenced during a study of sequential checkpoint blockade in melanoma. Study-wide context: Patients were randomized 1:1 to nivolumab-then-ipilimumab or ipilimumab-then-nivolumab first-line.

Here immunoSEQ multiplex PCR was the method, and the copy in TCRdb shows in-frame clones only, minus some. The table includes 7,000 to 8,500 clones, about 60% detected once. Treatment: randomized to nivolumab then ipilimumab (arm A) or the reverse (arm B). This clone has only one observation. Sample: CD8+ T cells sorted from blood (inferred from file names), taken from a patient given nivolumab and ipilimumab in sequence. The clonotype was recovered from a human donor with melanoma.

The CDR3: CASSSAGSGAGDTQYF. CDR3 in DNA: TGTGCCAGCAGCTCGGCAGGGTCTGGAGCGGGAGATACGCAGTATTTT. The V and J genes are TRBV7-2 and TRBJ2-3, with D possibly being TRBD2 (6 bases). Germline-derived CDR1 and CDR2 are SGHTA and FQGNSA. The V and J ends lost 4 bases and 5 bases respectively, with 19 bases between them. This CDR3 is 16 amino acids long.